This T cell receptor beta chain was observed in a study of cytomegalovirus exposure and HLA in healthy donors. Overall study context: Caucasian-associated ancestry cluster membership applied to about four fifths of about 370 genotyped donors.

From germline, CDR1 is LNHNV and CDR2 YYDKDF (reference sequence). Deletions cut 1 base from V and 8 bases from J, with 15 bases between. This CDR3 spans 15 amino acids. In the PCR, 60 Vbeta and 13 Jbeta primers were used. The assay was immunoSEQ multiplex PCR, and TCRdb's table has in-frame clones only and misses some. The sample contains about 130,000 clones, roughly 79% of which appear only once. Regarding the study as a whole: Common viral pathogens seemed, in a later analysis, to connect with several of the most significant clusters. The number of N-insertions in an Asian-associated ancestry cluster was reportedly below the approximately 700-donor mean in a later analysis. Reports showed the classifier diagnosing cytomegalovirus status with high specificity and sensitivity.

As regards this clone: Its target is not known.

The chain carries TRBV15 and TRBJ2-1; TRBD2 is a possible D gene (7 bases). The receptor's source is a woman in her forties or fifties in good health and CMV-seronegative. The sequencing sample was made of PBMCs. CDR3 sequence reads: CATSRGWRGGHEQFF. As DNA, the CDR3 is TGTGCCACCAGCAGAGGGTGGAGGGGGGGACATGAGCAGTTCTTC.